The clone carrying this TCR beta chain ranks as medium-sized. Its antigen is not identified. The data were taken from a study of vaccination and CD4 T cells after COVID-19. Overall study findings and caveats: The cohort comprised relatively few convalescent patients, and no early post-infection timepoints were analyzed.

The junction had 3 bases not matched to a gene; V was cut back by 4 bases and J by 3 bases. The CDR3 loop spans 13 amino acids. The germline V gene has CDR1 DFQATT and CDR2 SNEGSKA (reference sequence). With the Oncomine TCR Beta short-read assay, DNA from cultured CD4+ T cells was sequenced. Each CDR3 protein is one row after TCRdb ran MiXCR on the PCR reads. The sample lists about 19,000 distinct CDR3 sequences; 23% were seen once. Treatment indicated: roughly 10-day PBMC culture with coronavirus spike peptide pools or control peptides (ViraFEST assay). PBMCs, plated at a few million per well, were grown in the presence of around 11 IU/ml IL-2 and approximately 10 ug/ml peptide pools.

This TCR derives from a human donor with COVID-19. The chain has TRBV20-1 and TRBJ1-5; 7 bases line up with TRBD1. Sequenced material: cultured CD4+ T cells from blood. DNA for the CDR3: TGCAGTGCTACAGGGGGGCACAATCAGCCCCAGCATTTT. It codes for CSATGGHNQPQHF.